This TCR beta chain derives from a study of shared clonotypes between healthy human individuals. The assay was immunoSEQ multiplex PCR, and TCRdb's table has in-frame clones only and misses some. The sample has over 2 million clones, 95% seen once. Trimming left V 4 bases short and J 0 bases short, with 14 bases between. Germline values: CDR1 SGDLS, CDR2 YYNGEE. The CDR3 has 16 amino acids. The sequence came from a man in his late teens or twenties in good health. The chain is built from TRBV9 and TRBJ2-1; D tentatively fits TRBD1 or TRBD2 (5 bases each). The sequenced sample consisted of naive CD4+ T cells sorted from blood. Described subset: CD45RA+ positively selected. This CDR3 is CASSPWGIGSYNEQFF. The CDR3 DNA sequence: TGTGCCAGCAGCCCCTGGGGGATAGGCTCCTACAATGAGCAGTTCTTC.